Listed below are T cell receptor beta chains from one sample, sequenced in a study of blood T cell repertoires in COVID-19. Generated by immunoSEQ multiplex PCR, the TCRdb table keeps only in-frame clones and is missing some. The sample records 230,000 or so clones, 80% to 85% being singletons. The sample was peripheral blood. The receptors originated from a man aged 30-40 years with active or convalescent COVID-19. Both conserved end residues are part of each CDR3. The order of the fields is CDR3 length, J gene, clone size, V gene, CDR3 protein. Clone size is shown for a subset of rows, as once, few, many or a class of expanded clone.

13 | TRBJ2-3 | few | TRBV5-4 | CASSLTGLVGTHF
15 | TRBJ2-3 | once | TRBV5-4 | CASSLGPPSTDTQYF
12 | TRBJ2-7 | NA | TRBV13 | CASSPRQDEQYF
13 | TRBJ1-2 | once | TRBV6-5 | CASSRGRGNGYTF
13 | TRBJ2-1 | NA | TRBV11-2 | CASSSSRGNEQFF
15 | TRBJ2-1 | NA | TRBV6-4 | CASSDVGTSGGPLFF
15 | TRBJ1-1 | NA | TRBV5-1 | CASSSSGTGVTEAFF
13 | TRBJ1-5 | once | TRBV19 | CASSGDRSQPQHF
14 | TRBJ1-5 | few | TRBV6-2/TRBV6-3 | CASTPRQGESPQHF
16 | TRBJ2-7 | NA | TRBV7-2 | CASSSNPGGGRYEQYF
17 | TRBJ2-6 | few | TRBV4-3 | CASSQDKPGAGANVLTF
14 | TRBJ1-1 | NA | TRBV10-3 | CAISYTVISTEAFF
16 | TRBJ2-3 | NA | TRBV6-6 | CASTPMDYGITDTQYF
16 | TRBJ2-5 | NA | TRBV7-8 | CASSLGGSAIPETQYF
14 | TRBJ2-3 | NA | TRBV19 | CASSPRGSTDTQYF
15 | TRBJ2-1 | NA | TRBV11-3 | CASSFRDSSYNEQFF
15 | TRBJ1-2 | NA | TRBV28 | CASSLSAARGYGYTF
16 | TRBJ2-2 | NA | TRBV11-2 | CASSWRLAGSTGELFF
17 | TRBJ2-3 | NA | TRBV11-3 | CASSKGERTTSTDTQYF
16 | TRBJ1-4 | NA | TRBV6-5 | CASSYSGAVLNEKLFF
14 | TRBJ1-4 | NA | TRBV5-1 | CASSPGTTNEKLFF
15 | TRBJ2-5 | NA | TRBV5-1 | CASSKEGTGELTQYF
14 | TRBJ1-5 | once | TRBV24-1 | CATSDNYSNQPQHF
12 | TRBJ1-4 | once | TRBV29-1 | CSVGEGDEKLFF
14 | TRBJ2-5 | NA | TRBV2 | CASSLGQGSETQYF
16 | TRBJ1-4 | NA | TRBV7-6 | CASSLLQGQPNEKLFF
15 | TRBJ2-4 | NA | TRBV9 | CASSVDPGQGNIQYF
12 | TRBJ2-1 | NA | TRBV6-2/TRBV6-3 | CASSYVGGEQFF
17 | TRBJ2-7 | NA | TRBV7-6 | CASSLEEANVGAYEQYF
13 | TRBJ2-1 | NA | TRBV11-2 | CASSLLIGYEQFF
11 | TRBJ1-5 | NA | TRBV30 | CAWNDRGPLHF
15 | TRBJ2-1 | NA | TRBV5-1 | CASSPGGSSYNEQFF
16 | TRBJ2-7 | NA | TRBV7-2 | CASSPPPERNSYEQYF
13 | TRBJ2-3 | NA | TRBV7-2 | CASEVAIGSTQYF
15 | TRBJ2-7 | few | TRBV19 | CASSSPYRLEDEQYF